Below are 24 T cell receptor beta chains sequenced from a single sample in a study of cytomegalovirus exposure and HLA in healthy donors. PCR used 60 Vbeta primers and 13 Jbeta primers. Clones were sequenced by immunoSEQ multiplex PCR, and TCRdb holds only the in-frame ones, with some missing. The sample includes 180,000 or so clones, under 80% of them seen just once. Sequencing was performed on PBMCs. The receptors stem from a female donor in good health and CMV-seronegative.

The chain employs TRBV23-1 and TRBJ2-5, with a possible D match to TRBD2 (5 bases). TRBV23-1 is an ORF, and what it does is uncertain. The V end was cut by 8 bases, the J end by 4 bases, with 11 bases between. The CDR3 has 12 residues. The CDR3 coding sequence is TGCGCCAGCCCCCGGGGAAGAGAGACCCAGTACTTC. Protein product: CASPRGRETQYF.

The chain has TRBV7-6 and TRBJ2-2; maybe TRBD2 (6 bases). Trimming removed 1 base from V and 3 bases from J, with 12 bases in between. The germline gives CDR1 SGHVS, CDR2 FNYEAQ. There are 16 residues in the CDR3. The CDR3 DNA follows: TGTGCCAGCAGCTTAGTGGGGGGTGAGGACACCGGGGAGCTGTTTTTT. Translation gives CASSLVGGEDTGELFF. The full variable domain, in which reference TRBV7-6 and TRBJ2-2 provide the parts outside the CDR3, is GAGVSQSPRYKVTKRGQDVALRCDPISGHVSLYWYRQALGQGPEFLTYFNYEAQQDKSGLPNDRFSAERPEGSISTLTIQRTEQRDSAMYRCASSLVGGEDTGELFFGEGSRLTVL.

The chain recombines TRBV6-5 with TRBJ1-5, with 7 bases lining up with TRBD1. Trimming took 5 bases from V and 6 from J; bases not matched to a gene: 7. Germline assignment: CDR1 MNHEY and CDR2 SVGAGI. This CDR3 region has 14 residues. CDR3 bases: TGTGCCAGCAGTAAAGACAGGGTTGCTCAGCCCCAGCATTTT. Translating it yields CASSKDRVAQPQHF.

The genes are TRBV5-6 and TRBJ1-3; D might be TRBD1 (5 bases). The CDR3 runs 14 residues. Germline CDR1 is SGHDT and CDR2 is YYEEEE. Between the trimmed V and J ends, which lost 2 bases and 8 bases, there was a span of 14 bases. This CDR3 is CASSFRVRADTIYF. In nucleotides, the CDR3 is TGTGCCAGCAGCTTCAGGGTGCGCGCGGACACCATATATTTT.

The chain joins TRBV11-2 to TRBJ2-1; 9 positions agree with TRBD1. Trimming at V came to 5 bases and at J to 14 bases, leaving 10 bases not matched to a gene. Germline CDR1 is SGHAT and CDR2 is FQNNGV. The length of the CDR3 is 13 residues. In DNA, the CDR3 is TGTGCCAGCAGCACCCGACAGGGGGAGGGTAAGTTCTTC. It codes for CASSTRQGEGKFF.

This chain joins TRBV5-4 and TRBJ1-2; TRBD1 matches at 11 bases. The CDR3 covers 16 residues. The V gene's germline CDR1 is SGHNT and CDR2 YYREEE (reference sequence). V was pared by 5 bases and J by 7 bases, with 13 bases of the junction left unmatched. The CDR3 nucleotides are TGTGCCAGCAGACTCGGACAGGGGGCGCCGGTAAGTGGCTACACCTTC. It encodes CASRLGQGAPVSGYTF.

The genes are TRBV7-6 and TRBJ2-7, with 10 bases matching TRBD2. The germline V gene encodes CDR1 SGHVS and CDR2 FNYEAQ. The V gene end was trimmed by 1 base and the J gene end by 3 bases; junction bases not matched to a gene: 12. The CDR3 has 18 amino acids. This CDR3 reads CASSLVGTSVPVGYEQYF. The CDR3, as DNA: TGTGCCAGCAGCTTAGTCGGGACTAGCGTCCCGGTTGGCTACGAGCAGTACTTC.

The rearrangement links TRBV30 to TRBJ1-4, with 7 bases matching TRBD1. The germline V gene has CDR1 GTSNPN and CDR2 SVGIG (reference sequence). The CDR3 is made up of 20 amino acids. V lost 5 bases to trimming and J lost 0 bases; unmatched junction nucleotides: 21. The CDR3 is CAWGTTRTRGSKATNEKLFF. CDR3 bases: TGTGCCTGGGGGACGACTCGCACCAGGGGGTCTAAGGCAACTAATGAAAAACTGTTTTTT.

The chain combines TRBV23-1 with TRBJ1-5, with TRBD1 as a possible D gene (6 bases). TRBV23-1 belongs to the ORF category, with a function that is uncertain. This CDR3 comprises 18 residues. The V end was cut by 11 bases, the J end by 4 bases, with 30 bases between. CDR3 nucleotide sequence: TGCGCCTGCACCCCAGTGGCAGGGGACCCCTTGGGGAATCAGCCCCAGCATTTT. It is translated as CACTPVAGDPLGNQPQHF.

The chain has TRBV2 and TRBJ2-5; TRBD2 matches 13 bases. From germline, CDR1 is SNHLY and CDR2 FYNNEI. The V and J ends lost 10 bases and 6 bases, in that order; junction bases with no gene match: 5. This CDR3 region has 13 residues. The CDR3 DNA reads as TGTGCCACGGGACTAGCGGGGATGAAGACCCAGTACTTC. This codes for CATGLAGMKTQYF.

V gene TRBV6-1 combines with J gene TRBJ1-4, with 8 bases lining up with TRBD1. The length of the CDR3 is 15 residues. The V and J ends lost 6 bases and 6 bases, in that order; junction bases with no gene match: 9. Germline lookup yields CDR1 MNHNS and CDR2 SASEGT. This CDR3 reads CASRSGQGVDEKLFF. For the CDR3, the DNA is TGTGCCAGCAGGTCCGGACAGGGCGTAGATGAAAAACTGTTTTTT.

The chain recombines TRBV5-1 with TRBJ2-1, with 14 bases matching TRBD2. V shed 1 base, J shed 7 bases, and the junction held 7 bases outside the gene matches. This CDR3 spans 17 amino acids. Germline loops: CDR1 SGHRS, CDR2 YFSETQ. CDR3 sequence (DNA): TGCGCCAGCAGCTTGCCACCGACTAGCGGGAGGGAAAATGAGCAGTTCTTC. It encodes CASSLPPTSGRENEQFF. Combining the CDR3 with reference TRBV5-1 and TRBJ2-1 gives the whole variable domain KAGVTQTPRYLIKTRGQQVTLSCSPISGHRSVSWYQQTPGQGLQFLFEYFSETQRNKGNFPGRFSGRQFSNSRSEMNVSTLELGDSALYLCASSLPPTSGRENEQFFGPGTRLTVL.

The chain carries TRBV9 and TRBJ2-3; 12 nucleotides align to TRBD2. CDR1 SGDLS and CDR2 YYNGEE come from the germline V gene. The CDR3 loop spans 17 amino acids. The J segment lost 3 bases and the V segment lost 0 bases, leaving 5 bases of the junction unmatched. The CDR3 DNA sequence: TGTGCCAGCAGCGTAGTGGCTAGCGGGGGGGCAACAGATACGCAGTATTTT. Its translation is CASSVVASGGATDTQYF.

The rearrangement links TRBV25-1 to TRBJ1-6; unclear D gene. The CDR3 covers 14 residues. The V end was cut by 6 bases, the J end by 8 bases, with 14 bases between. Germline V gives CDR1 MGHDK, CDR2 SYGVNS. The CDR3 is CASSSSRRDSPLHF. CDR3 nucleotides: TGTGCCAGCAGCTCGTCACGGCGGGATTCACCCCTCCACTTT.

Here the CDR3 DNA reads TGTGCCACCAGCAGAGAAAACCGCTATAATGAAAAACTGTTTTTT. It translates to CATSRENRYNEKLFF. The genes are TRBV15 and TRBJ1-4; no definite D call. Trimming cost V 0 bases and J 4 bases, with 9 bases left between them. There are 15 residues in the CDR3. CDR1 and CDR2 from the germline V gene are LNHNV and YYDKDF (reference sequence).

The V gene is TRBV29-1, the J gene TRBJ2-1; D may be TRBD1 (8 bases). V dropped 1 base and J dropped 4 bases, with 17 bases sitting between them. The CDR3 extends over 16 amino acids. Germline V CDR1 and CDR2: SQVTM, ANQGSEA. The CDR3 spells CSVEAADRGLYNEQFF. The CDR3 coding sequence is TGCAGCGTTGAAGCTGCCGACAGGGGACTATACAATGAGCAGTTCTTC.

The CDR3 DNA sequence: TGCGCCAGCAGTGATGTAGATAGCAATCAGCCCCAGCATTTT. Translation: CASSDVDSNQPQHF. This chain connects TRBV10-2 to TRBJ1-5; D unresolved. The CDR3 has 14 amino acids. CDR1 and CDR2 from the germline V gene are WSHSY and SAAADI. The germline V and J ends were trimmed by 3 bases and 0 bases, with 6 bases remaining between them.

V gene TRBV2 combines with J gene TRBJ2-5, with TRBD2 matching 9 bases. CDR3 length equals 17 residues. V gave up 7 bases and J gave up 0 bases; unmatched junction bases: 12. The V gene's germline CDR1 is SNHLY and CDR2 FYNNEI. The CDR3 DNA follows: TGTGCCAGCACCTTGCCGGCGGGGGGGGATGACCAAGAGACCCAGTACTTC. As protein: CASTLPAGGDDQETQYF. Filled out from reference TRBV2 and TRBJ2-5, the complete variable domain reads EPEVTQTPSHQVTQMGQEVILRCVPISNHLYFYWYRQILGQKVEFLVSFYNNEISEKSEIFDDQFSVERPDGSNFTLKIRSTKLEDSAMYFCASTLPAGGDDQETQYFGPGTRLLVL.

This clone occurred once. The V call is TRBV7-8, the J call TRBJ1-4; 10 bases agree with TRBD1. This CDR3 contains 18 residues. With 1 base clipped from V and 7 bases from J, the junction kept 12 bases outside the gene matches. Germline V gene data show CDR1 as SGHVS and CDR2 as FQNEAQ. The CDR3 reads CASSLGDRGVSSSEKLFF. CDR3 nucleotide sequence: TGTGCCAGCAGCTTAGGGGACAGGGGTGTAAGTTCTAGTGAAAAACTGTTTTTT.

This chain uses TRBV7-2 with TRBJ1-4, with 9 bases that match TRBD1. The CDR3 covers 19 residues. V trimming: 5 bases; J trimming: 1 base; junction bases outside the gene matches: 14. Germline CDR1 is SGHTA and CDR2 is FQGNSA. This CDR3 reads CASSRQLGTGRGTNEKLFF. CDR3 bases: TGTGCCAGCAGCCGCCAATTGGGGACAGGGAGGGGAACTAATGAAAAACTGTTTTTT.

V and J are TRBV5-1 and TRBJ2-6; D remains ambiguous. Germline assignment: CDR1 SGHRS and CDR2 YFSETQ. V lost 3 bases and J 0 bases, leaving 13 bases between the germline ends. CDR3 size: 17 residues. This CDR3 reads CASSYLTASSGANVLTF. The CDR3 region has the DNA TGCGCCAGCAGCTATTTAACAGCCAGCTCTGGGGCCAACGTCCTGACTTTC. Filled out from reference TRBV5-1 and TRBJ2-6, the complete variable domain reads KAGVTQTPRYLIKTRGQQVTLSCSPISGHRSVSWYQQTPGQGLQFLFEYFSETQRNKGNFPGRFSGRQFSNSRSEMNVSTLELGDSALYLCASSYLTASSGANVLTFGAGSRLTVL.

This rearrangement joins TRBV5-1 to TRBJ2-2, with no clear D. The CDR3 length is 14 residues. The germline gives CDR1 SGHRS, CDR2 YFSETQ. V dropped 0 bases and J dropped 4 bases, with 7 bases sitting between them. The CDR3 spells CASSLDHTTGELFF. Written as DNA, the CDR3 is TGCGCCAGCAGCTTGGACCACACCACCGGGGAGCTGTTTTTT.

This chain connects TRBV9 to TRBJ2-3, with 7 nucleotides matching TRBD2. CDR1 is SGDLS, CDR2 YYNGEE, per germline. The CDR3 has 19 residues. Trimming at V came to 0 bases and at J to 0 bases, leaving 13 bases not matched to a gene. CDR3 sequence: CASSVDWGGSSGSTDTQYF. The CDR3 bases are TGTGCCAGCAGCGTAGATTGGGGGGGAAGTAGCGGGAGCACAGATACGCAGTATTTT.

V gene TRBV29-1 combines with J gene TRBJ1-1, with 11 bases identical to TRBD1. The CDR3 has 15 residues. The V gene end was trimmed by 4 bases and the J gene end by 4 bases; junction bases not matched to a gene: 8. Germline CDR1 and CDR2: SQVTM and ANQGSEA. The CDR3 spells CSVARDRGAGTEAFF. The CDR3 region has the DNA TGCAGCGTTGCACGGGACAGGGGGGCGGGCACTGAAGCTTTCTTT.